These T cell receptor beta chains were read from a single sample in a study of technical replicates of blood from a handful of donors. Measured with immunoSEQ multiplex PCR; TCRdb has only the in-frame clones, and not every one. The table has about 100,000 clones, about 96% seen once. Source material: T cells isolated from PBMCs. The receptor set was obtained from a human donor in good health. CDR3s include the opening cysteine and the closing phenylalanine or tryptophan. D genes are given only for firm matches. Clone sizes are given selectively: once, few, many, or a class where the clone is expanded.

J	V	size	D	DNA	CDR3
TRBJ1-2	TRBV6-1	.	.	TGTGCCAGCAGTGTGGGAGGCAGGTTGAACTATGGCTACACCTTC	CASSVGGRLNYGYTF
TRBJ2-5	TRBV6-4	.	TRBD1	TGTGCCAGCAGTGACCCCCGGACAGGGGATGAGACCCAGTACTTC	CASSDPRTGDETQYF
TRBJ2-7	TRBV2	.	TRBD1	TGTGCCAGGGATTCAGGACAGGGGGCATACGAGCAGTACTTC	CARDSGQGAYEQYF
TRBJ1-2	TRBV5-8	.	.	TGTGCCAGCAGCTTGGAACGGAACTATGGCTACACCTTC	CASSLERNYGYTF
TRBJ2-7	TRBV11-2	once	TRBD1	TGTGCCAGCAGCTTAGGGACAGGATCATACGAGCAGTACTTC	CASSLGTGSYEQYF
TRBJ1-3	TRBV20-1	.	.	TGCAGTCTACGCTCTGGAAACACCATATATTTT	CSLRSGNTIYF
TRBJ2-7	TRBV19	.	.	TGTGCCAGTAGTATAGCACAGCCTTCCTACGAGCAGTACTTC	CASSIAQPSYEQYF
TRBJ1-1	TRBV14	.	TRBD1	TGTGCCAGTAACGAAAGGGGGCTTGGTTGGACTGAAGCTTTCTTT	CASNERGLGWTEAFF
TRBJ2-1	TRBV27	.	.	TGTGCCAGCAGGCAGGGTCTAAGCTCCTACAATGAGCAGTTCTTC	CASRQGLSSYNEQFF
TRBJ2-6	TRBV4-1	.	.	TGCGCCAGCAGCCAAGTCCACGGGGCTGGGGCCAACGTCCTGACTTTC	CASSQVHGAGANVLTF
TRBJ2-1	TRBV9	.	.	TGTGCCAGCAGCCGAGGTCTAGCCTCCTACAATGAGCAGTTCTTC	CASSRGLASYNEQFF
TRBJ1-2	TRBV9	.	TRBD1	TGTGCCAGCAGCGCTTGGGACAGCTCTAACTATGGCTACACCTTC	CASSAWDSSNYGYTF
TRBJ2-1	TRBV9	once	.	TGTGCCAGCAGCCCTAGAGGAGACTTCTACAATGAGCAGTTCTTC	CASSPRGDFYNEQFF
TRBJ1-1	TRBV6-1	.	TRBD1	TGTGCCAGCAGTCGACAGGGAAAAACTGAAGCTTTCTTT	CASSRQGKTEAFF
TRBJ1-1	TRBV28	.	TRBD1	TGTGCCAGCAGTCATATGGGACAGATGAACACTGAAGCTTTCTTT	CASSHMGQMNTEAFF
TRBJ2-7	TRBV27	.	.	TGTGCCAGCAGTCACGGGACAAGCGTCTTCTACGAGCAGTACTTC	CASSHGTSVFYEQYF
TRBJ2-7	TRBV2	.	TRBD1	TGTGCCAGCAGCCGGCCGGGACAGGGGATCTACGAGCAGTACTTC	CASSRPGQGIYEQYF
TRBJ2-7	TRBV28	.	TRBD1	TGTGCCAGTTATGACAGGGGGAGCCTTTACGAGCAGTACTTC	CASYDRGSLYEQYF
TRBJ2-1	TRBV28	.	.	TGTGCCAGCAGTCCTACTAGCCCCGAGCAGTTCTTC	CASSPTSPEQFF
TRBJ2-1	TRBV27	.	TRBD2	TGTGCCAGCTCCCCCGACGTAGCGGGGTTCTACAATGAGCAGTTCTTC	CASSPDVAGFYNEQFF
TRBJ2-1	TRBV25-1	.	TRBD2	TGTGCCAGCAGTGAAGCCGGACTAGCGAGCTTCAATGAGCAGTTCTTC	CASSEAGLASFNEQFF
TRBJ2-5	TRBV6-6	.	.	TGTGCCAGCAGTTACCCCCAGGAGACCCAGTACTTC	CASSYPQETQYF
TRBJ2-3	TRBV27	.	TRBD1	TGTGCCAGCAGTTGGACAGGGACAGATACGCAGTATTTT	CASSWTGTDTQYF
TRBJ2-1	TRBV30	once	.	TGTGCCTGGGGGGACTCCTCCAACAATGAGCAGTTCTTC	CAWGDSSNNEQFF
TRBJ1-2	TRBV4-2	.	.	TGTGCCAGCAGCCAAGAGGGTGAGACAGGATCCTATGGCTACACCTTC	CASSQEGETGSYGYTF
TRBJ1-2	TRBV10-3	.	.	TGTGCCATCAGTTGGACAGACGGCTACACCTTC	CAISWTDGYTF
TRBJ2-7	TRBV7-9	.	.	TGTGCCAGCAGCTCCGGACTGGTTGAATACGAGCAGTACTTC	CASSSGLVEYEQYF
TRBJ2-1	TRBV11-2	.	.	TGTGCCAGCAGCTGGGGACACCATGAGCAGTTCTTC	CASSWGHHEQFF
TRBJ2-1	TRBV5-1	.	TRBD2	TGCGCCAGCAGCTTCGATGGGATAGCGGGAGGTAGTGAGCAGTTCTTC	CASSFDGIAGGSEQFF
TRBJ2-7	TRBV7-8	.	.	TGTGCCAGTACTTCTAGGGACTTTTACTCCTACGAGCAGTACTTC	CASTSRDFYSYEQYF
TRBJ2-2	TRBV4-1	.	.	TGCGCCAGCAGCCGCGGGGAGCTAACGAACACCGGGGAGCTGTTTTTT	CASSRGELTNTGELFF
TRBJ2-1	TRBV7-9	.	.	TGTGCCAGCAGCTTCGACTATTCCTACAATGAGCAGTTCTTC	CASSFDYSYNEQFF
TRBJ1-1	TRBV13	few	TRBD1	TGTGCCAGCAGCCCTAGGACAGGGAAGAGGGGCACTGAAGCTTTCTTT	CASSPRTGKRGTEAFF
TRBJ2-7	TRBV21-1	.	.	TGTGCCAGCAGCAAAGAGGGGATTTATCGAACCTCCTACGAGCAGTACTTC	CASSKEGIYRTSYEQYF
TRBJ2-1	TRBV2	.	TRBD2	TGTGCCAGTGACGGCGAGCTAGCGGGAGGGTACAATGAGCAGTTCTTC	CASDGELAGGYNEQFF
TRBJ2-3	TRBV2	once	.	TGTGCCAGCAGTGAAAGCGAGCTAGCGAAGGGAGATACGCAGTATTTT	CASSESELAKGDTQYF
TRBJ1-1	TRBV28	.	.	TGTGCCAGCAGTTACCACAGGGTCCCCACTGAAGCTTTCTTT	CASSYHRVPTEAFF
TRBJ2-1	TRBV19	.	TRBD2	TGTGCCACCCAGTACAATGGGGGGGAAAACAATGAGCAGTTCTTC	CATQYNGGENNEQFF
TRBJ2-1	TRBV2	.	.	TGTGCCAGCAGTGAACTTATCGCCGGGTACAATGAGCAGTTCTTC	CASSELIAGYNEQFF
TRBJ2-7	TRBV12-2	once	.	TGTGCAAGTCGCCCACGAAGGAGACCAGGGATTTCCTACGAGCAGTACTTC	CASRPRRRPGISYEQYF
TRBJ2-7	TRBV19	.	TRBD1	TGTGCCAGTAGTATGGTAGGGGGCAGGGGCCCTCACGAGCAGTACTTC	CASSMVGGRGPHEQYF
TRBJ2-1	TRBV27	.	TRBD1	TGTGCCAGCAGTTTGTTACTAGGACAGGGACACAATGAGCAGTTCTTC	CASSLLLGQGHNEQFF